This TCR beta chain is from a study of blood T cell repertoires in COVID-19. For the study at large: Sites in the United States, Italy and Spain provided acute and convalescent COVID-19 samples.

In the original workflow: It was from reference gene primer amplification that nucleated cell counts were estimated. Produced via immunoSEQ multiplex PCR; TCRdb's table is partial and in-frame only. V and J calls and clone size are given by that table; D and trimming were obtained from the DNA. The sample lists roughly 120,000 clones; approximately 84% were seen once. Trimming cost V 4 bases and J 7 bases, with 11 bases left between them. The CDR3 contains 13 residues. Notes on this clone: Distinct nucleotide sequences in the sample also encode this CDR3.

The chain combines TRBV12-3 or TRBV12-4 with TRBJ1-5, with a weak D call TRBD1 (5 bases). What was sequenced was peripheral blood. This sequence was found in a man in his forties or fifties with acute or convalescent COVID-19. DNA for the CDR3: TGTGCCAGCAGTTCAGGAAGGGGCCAGCCCCAGCATTTT. Translating gives CASSSGRGQPQHF.